The 12 T cell receptor beta chains listed next were all sequenced from one sample in a study of blood T cell repertoires in COVID-19. TCRdb keeps only in-frame clones here, not all; method: immunoSEQ multiplex PCR. The sample contains 450,000 or so clones, around 89% of which appear only once. Sequencing used peripheral blood. Receptor source: a woman in her thirties or forties with COVID-19, enrolled during active disease.

The chain employs TRBV18 and TRBJ1-4; D uncertain. Germline CDR1 reads KGHSH; CDR2 reads LQKENI. The CDR3 has 14 residues. Trimming removed 3 bases from V and 8 bases from J, with 13 bases in between. CDR3 loop: CASSPDLGREKLFF. In DNA, the CDR3 is TGTGCCAGCTCACCTGATTTGGGCCGGGAAAAACTGTTTTTT.

This clone turned up a few times. The chain's CDR3 is CASGTGDRGQETQYF. The CDR3 nucleotides read TGCGCCAGCGGCACTGGAGACAGGGGCCAAGAGACCCAGTACTTC. This sequence joins TRBV5-1 and TRBJ2-5; 8 bases agree with TRBD1. The V and J ends lost 7 bases and 1 base, in that order; junction bases with no gene match: 9. Per the germline V gene, CDR1 is SGHRS and CDR2 is YFSETQ. The CDR3 runs 15 residues.

The V call is TRBV7-9, the J call TRBJ1-3, with D perhaps TRBD1 (6 bases). Germline V gene data show CDR1 as SEHNR and CDR2 as FQNEAQ (reference sequence). Trimming cost V 0 bases and J 2 bases, with 14 bases left between them. The CDR3 sequence is 17 residues long. In DNA, the CDR3 is TGTGCCAGCAGCTTAGCGCCTGGCAGGGGACCTGGAAACACCATATATTTT. This gives the protein CASSLAPGRGPGNTIYF.

The gene calls are TRBV5-6 and TRBJ1-1; D might be TRBD1 (5 bases). The CDR3 totals 15 residues. Germline CDR1 and CDR2: SGHDT and YYEEEE. V was trimmed by 0 bases and J by 5 bases, leaving 14 bases between them. The CDR3 reads CASSLGQLTGTEAFF. The CDR3 DNA follows: TGTGCCAGCAGCTTGGGACAGCTGACGGGTACTGAAGCTTTCTTT.

The chain joins TRBV27 to TRBJ1-6; perhaps TRBD1 as D (5 bases). Germline V gene data show CDR1 as MNHEY and CDR2 as SMNVEV (reference sequence). Trimming shortened V by 6 bases and J by 7 bases, and 7 bases separated the two germline ends. The CDR3 length is 12 residues. CDR3 region: CASSPGNSPLHF. CDR3 nucleotide sequence: TGTGCCAGCAGCCCAGGGAATTCACCCCTCCACTTT.

This rearrangement joins TRBV24-1 to TRBJ2-3, with TRBD1 matching over 8 bases. Unmatched junction bases numbered 7, after V lost 4 bases and J lost 2 bases. The CDR3 runs 16 residues. From germline, CDR1 is KGHDR and CDR2 SFDVKD. The CDR3 here is CATSEPGGADTDTQYF. In nucleotides, the CDR3 is TGTGCCACCAGTGAGCCAGGGGGCGCTGACACAGATACGCAGTATTTT.

The rearrangement joins TRBV27 to TRBJ1-2, with 10 bases matching TRBD1. V was pared by 4 bases and J by 7 bases, with 9 bases of the junction left unmatched. The V gene's germline CDR1 is MNHEY and CDR2 SMNVEV (reference sequence). The CDR3 is 15 amino acids. This chain's CDR3 is CASSSRQGAIGGYTF. The CDR3, as DNA: TGTGCCAGCAGTTCTCGACAGGGGGCGATCGGTGGCTACACCTTC.

The chain is built from TRBV3-1 (or the pseudogene TRBV3-2) and TRBJ2-1, with 14 bases aligning to TRBD2. Germline CDR1 reads LGHDT; CDR2 reads YNNKEL (reference sequence). The CDR3 loop spans 16 amino acids. Trimming cost V 0 bases and J 7 bases; bases outside gene matches: 2. CDR3 region: CASSQETSGRGNEQFF. CDR3 nucleotide sequence: TGTGCCAGCAGCCAAGAGACTAGCGGGAGGGGGAATGAGCAGTTCTTC.

The chain is built from TRBV11-2 and TRBJ2-7; D gene uncertain. Trimming pared 2 bases from V and 3 bases from J, leaving 8 bases between. In germline, CDR1 is SGHAT, CDR2 FQNNGV. CDR3 length: 13 amino acids. CDR3 sequence reads: CASSLMSHYEQYF. The CDR3 bases are TGTGCCAGCAGCTTAATGAGCCACTACGAGCAGTACTTC.

This sequence joins TRBV6-2 or TRBV6-3 and TRBJ2-1, with 9 bases fitting TRBD1. This CDR3 comprises 20 residues. Trimming took 0 bases from V and 3 from J; bases not matched to a gene: 15. Germline V gene lookup returns CDR1 MNHEY and CDR2 SVGEGT. The CDR3 sequence: CASSYSIGGTGRVGYNEQFF. The CDR3 DNA is TGTGCCAGCAGTTACTCGATCGGGGGGACAGGGAGAGTCGGCTACAATGAGCAGTTCTTC.

The V gene is TRBV6-2 or TRBV6-3, the J gene TRBJ2-7; D perhaps matches TRBD1 (6 bases). Germline V gene sequence: CDR1 MNHEY, CDR2 SVGEGT. The V gene lost 6 bases and the J gene lost 0 bases, with 27 bases spanning the gap. The CDR3 has 19 residues. The CDR3 DNA is TGTGCCAGCAGCCTCACTTCCGCCACGAGTAGACAGGACTCCTACGAGCAGTACTTC. This codes for CASSLTSATSRQDSYEQYF.

This chain joins TRBV6-5 and TRBJ1-2; D remains ambiguous. The V gene lost 7 bases and the J gene lost 13 bases, with 25 bases spanning the gap. From germline, CDR1 is MNHEY and CDR2 SVGAGI. The CDR3 contains 14 residues. The CDR3 spells CASTLGGYPSPSTF. Here the CDR3 DNA reads TGTGCCAGCACCCTAGGTGGATATCCGAGCCCCTCCACCTTC.